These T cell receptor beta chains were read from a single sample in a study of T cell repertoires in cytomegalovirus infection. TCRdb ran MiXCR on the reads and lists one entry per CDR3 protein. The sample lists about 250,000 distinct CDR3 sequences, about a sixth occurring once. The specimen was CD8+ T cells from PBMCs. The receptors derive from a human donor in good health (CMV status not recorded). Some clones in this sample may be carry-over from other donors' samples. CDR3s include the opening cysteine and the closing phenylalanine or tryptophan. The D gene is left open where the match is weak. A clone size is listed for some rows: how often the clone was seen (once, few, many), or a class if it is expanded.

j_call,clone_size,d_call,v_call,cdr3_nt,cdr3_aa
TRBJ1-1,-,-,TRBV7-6,TGTACCAGCAGCCCCCGGACGATCACTGAAGCTTTCTTT,CTSSPRTITEAFF
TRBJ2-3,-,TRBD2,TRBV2,TGTGCCAGCATGACTAGCGGGGGCCGCACAGATACGCAGTATTTT,CASMTSGGRTDTQYF
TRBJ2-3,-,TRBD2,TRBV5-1,TGCGCCAGCAGCCCCCGGGGGGAACCTAGCACAGATACGCAGTATTTT,CASSPRGEPSTDTQYF
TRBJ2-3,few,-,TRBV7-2,TGTGCCAGCAGCTTAGCTAGTGTGGTAGATACGCAGTATTTT,CASSLASVVDTQYF
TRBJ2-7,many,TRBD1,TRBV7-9,TGTGCCAGCAGCTCGACGACAGGGACATACGAGCAGTACTTC,CASSSTTGTYEQYF
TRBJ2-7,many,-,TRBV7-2,TGTGCCAGCAGCGCCCCCGCTGGTCAGGGGCCCTACGAGCAGTACTTC,CASSAPAGQGPYEQYF
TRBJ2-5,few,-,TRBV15,TGTGCCACCAGCAGAGGGGCCGGGACACCCCAGAGTTGGCAGTACTTC,CATSRGAGTPQSWQYF
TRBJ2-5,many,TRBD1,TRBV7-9,TGTGCCAGCAGCCCCGGGACAGCGTACCAAGAGACCCAGTACTTC,CASSPGTAYQETQYF
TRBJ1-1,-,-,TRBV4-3,TGCGCCAGCAGCCAATTGCAGGGGAGTGCTGAAGCTTTCTTT,CASSQLQGSAEAFF
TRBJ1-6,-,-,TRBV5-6,TGTGCCAGCAGCTTTAGCGGGCAGGGAAATTCACCCCTCCACTTT,CASSFSGQGNSPLHF
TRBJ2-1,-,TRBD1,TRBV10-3,TGTGCCATCCGACAGGGACAGGCCCATCTTTCGGGCAATGAGCAGTTCTTC,CAIRQGQAHLSGNEQFF
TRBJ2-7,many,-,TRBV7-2,TGTGCCAGCAGCCCGACGGCGGGGGCCCTCTACGAGCAGTACTTC,CASSPTAGALYEQYF
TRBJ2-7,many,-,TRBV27,TGTGCCAGCAGTGCCGGGACATTCGGGAACGAGCAGTACTTC,CASSAGTFGNEQYF
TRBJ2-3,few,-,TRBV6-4,TGTGCCAGCAGTGAAGGTGGGGGCACAGATACGCAGTATTTT,CASSEGGGTDTQYF
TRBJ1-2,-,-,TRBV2,TGTGCCAGCAGTGAAGCGCTTCCGTCCACTCCGTATGGCTACACCTTC,CASSEALPSTPYGYTF
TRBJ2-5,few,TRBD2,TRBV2,TGTGCCAGCAGTGAAAGGGCGGGGGGGTTGGAGACCCAGTACTTC,CASSERAGGLETQYF
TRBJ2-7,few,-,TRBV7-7,TGTGCTAGCAGCGCTGGACCGGGGGACGGCTACGAGCAGTACTTC,CASSAGPGDGYEQYF
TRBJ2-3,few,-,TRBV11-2,TGTGCCAGCAGCTTAGGCCCTACGGGGGGCCCTACAGATACGCAGTATTTT,CASSLGPTGGPTDTQYF
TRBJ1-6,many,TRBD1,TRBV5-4,TGTGCCAGCAGCTTCCGGACAGGGGGGCGGATCTCACCCCTCCACTTT,CASSFRTGGRISPLHF
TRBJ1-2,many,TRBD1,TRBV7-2,TGTGCCAGCAGCTTATTTAAGGACAGGGACTATGGGAGCTACACCTTC,CASSLFKDRDYGSYTF
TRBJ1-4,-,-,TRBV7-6,TGTGCCAGCAGCCGGAGTGGGGGGGCGCAGGAAAAACTGTTTTTT,CASSRSGGAQEKLFF
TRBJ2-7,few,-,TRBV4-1,TGCGCCAGCAGCCAAGATCGCCCGGGACGGGACCTCTCCTACGAGCAGTACTTC,CASSQDRPGRDLSYEQYF
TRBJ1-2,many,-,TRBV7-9,TGTGCCAGCAGCTTAGAGGCAGGCTTCTATGGCTACACCTTC,CASSLEAGFYGYTF
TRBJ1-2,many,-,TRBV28,TGTGCCAGCAGTTTCTGGGGACCCCTTAAGGGGGCTAACTATGGCTACACCTTC,CASSFWGPLKGANYGYTF
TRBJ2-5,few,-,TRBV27,TGTGCCAGCAGTTTGGGACTCCCGGAGACCCAGTACTTC,CASSLGLPETQYF
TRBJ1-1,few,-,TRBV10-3,TGTGCCATCAGTGAGTCGGGAGACATGAACACTGAAGCTTTCTTT,CAISESGDMNTEAFF
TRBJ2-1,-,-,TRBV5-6,TGTGCCAGCAGCTTCGGGCTACAGGGGACTAACCACTCCTACAATGAGCAGTTCTTC,CASSFGLQGTNHSYNEQFF
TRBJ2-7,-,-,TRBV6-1,TGTGCCAGCAGTGCCCAGGCAGAAAGCTCCTACGAGCAGTACTTC,CASSAQAESSYEQYF
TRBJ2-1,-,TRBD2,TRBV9,TGTGCCAGCAGCGCCGGGACTAGCGACTACAATGAGCAGTTCTTC,CASSAGTSDYNEQFF
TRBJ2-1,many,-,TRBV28,TGTGCCAGCGAACCCGCGGACGACAATGAGCAGTTCTTC,CASEPADDNEQFF
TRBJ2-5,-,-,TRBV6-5,TGTGCCAGCACTCGGCCGTCCGGAGAGACCCAGTACTTC,CASTRPSGETQYF
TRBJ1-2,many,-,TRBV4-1,TGCGCCAGCAGCCAGGAGGGATTGTGGTATGGCTACACCTTC,CASSQEGLWYGYTF
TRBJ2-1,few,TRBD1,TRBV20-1,TGCAGTCGTATCAGGACAGGGGAACAACTAGATGCCTACAATGAGCAGTTCTTC,CSRIRTGEQLDAYNEQFF
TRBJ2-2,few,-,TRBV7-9,TGTGCCAGCAGCTTTCCAGGGTCGGTCAGGGCCGTCACCGGGGAGCTGTTTTTT,CASSFPGSVRAVTGELFF
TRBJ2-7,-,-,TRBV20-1,TGCAGTGCTAGAGCCCGGACAGCCTCCTACGAGCAGTACTTC,CSARARTASYEQYF
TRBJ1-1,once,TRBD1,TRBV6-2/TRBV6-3,TGTGCCAGCAGTTACGAGAGGACAGGGGCGAACACTGAAGCTTTCTTT,CASSYERTGANTEAFF
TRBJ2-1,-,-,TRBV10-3,TGTGCCATCAGTGACCCAACAGAGTCAGACTACAATGAGCAGTTCTTC,CAISDPTESDYNEQFF
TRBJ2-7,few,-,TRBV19,TGTGCCAGTAGTATGTCCGGGGGCCAGACCTACGAGCAGTACTTC,CASSMSGGQTYEQYF
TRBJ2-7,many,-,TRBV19,TGTGCCAGTAGTATCTCCAGGGACGTCCCCGAGCAGTACTTC,CASSISRDVPEQYF
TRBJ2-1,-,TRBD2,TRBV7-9,TGTGCCAGCAGCTTTGCAGCGGGGGGTCTCTCCTACAATGAGCAGTTCTTC,CASSFAAGGLSYNEQFF
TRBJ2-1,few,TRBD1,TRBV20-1,TGCAGTGCAATGACAGGGGGAAGTCCCTACAATGAGCAGTTCTTC,CSAMTGGSPYNEQFF
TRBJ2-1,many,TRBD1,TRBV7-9,TGTGCCAGCAGCTTAGGAGGGACAGGGTATAGTGAGCAGTTCTTC,CASSLGGTGYSEQFF
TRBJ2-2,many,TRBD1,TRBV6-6,TGTGCCAGCAGTTACCTCCGGACAGGGAACACCGGGGAGCTGTTTTTT,CASSYLRTGNTGELFF
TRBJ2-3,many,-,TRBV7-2,TGTGCCAGCAGCTTATGGGGACGGGAGAGATTCGATACGCAGTATTTT,CASSLWGRERFDTQYF
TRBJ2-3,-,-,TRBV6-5,TGTGCCAGCAGTTCCCCCCTAGCGAATAACGCAGATACGCAGTATTTT,CASSSPLANNADTQYF